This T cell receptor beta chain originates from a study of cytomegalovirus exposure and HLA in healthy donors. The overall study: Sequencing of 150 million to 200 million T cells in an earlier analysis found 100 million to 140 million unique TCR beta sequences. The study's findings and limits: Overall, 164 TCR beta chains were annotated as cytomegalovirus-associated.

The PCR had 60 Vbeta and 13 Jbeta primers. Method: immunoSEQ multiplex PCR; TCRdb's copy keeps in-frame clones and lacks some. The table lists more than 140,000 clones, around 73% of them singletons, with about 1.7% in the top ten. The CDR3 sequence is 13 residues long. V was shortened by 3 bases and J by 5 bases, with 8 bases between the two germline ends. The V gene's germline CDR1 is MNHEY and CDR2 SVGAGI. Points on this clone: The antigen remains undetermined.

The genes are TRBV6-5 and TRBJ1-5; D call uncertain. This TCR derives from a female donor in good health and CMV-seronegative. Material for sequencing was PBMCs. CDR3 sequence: CASSYWRDQPQHF. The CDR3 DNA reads TGTGCCAGCAGTTATTGGAGGGATCAGCCCCAGCATTTT.